The 17 T cell receptor beta chains in this list originate from one sample, sequenced in a study of T cells after somatic rescue of genetic block. Profiled with immunoSEQ multiplex PCR; TCRdb holds only in-frame clones, not every one. The repertoire holds roughly 110,000 clones, with 80% to 95% as singletons. Sequencing used peripheral blood mononuclear cells (PBMCs). The receptors here all came from a woman aged 18-35 years.

This sequence joins TRBV9 and TRBJ2-7; weak D call: TRBD2 (5 bases). Trimming stripped 3 bases from V and 7 bases from J, with 14 bases between. CDR3 size: 13 residues. The germline CDR1 and CDR2 sequences are SGDLS and YYNGEE. DNA for the CDR3: TGTGCCAGCAGCGCTGGACTTTCGGGAGAGCAGTACTTC. Amino acids: CASSAGLSGEQYF. Using reference TRBV9 and TRBJ2-7 for the parts outside the CDR3, the full variable domain is DSGVTQTPKHLITATGQRVTLRCSPRSGDLSVYWYQQSLDQGLQFLIQYYNGEERAKGNILERFSAQQFPDLHSELNLSSLELGDSALYFCASSAGLSGEQYFGPGTRLTVT.

The rearrangement uses TRBV6-6 and TRBJ1-1; TRBD1 matches 7 bases. The germline V gene encodes CDR1 MNHNY and CDR2 SVGAGI (reference sequence). The J segment lost 5 bases and the V segment lost 6 bases, leaving 9 bases of the junction unmatched. This CDR3 is built from 14 residues. CDR3 protein: CASSLTGAATEAFF. CDR3 bases: TGTGCCAGCAGCTTAACAGGGGCCGCAACTGAAGCTTTCTTT.

This clone was seen once. This chain uses TRBV7-3 with TRBJ2-6; D gene ambiguous. This CDR3 spans 15 amino acids. Trimming took off 3 bases at V and 0 bases at J, with 6 bases between the two ends. Germline-derived CDR1 and CDR2 are SGHTA and FQGTGA. The CDR3 DNA sequence: TGTGCCAGCAGCTTGGGGTCCTCTGGGGCCAACGTCCTGACTTTC. This codes for CASSLGSSGANVLTF. Together with reference TRBV7-3 and TRBJ2-6, the CDR3 gives the full variable domain: GAGVSQTPSNKVTEKGKYVELRCDPISGHTALYWYRQSLGQGPEFLIYFQGTGAADDSGLPNDRFFAVRPEGSVSTLKIQRTERGDSAVYLCASSLGSSGANVLTFGAGSRLTVL.

V usage is TRBV15 and J usage is TRBJ2-1; D is perhaps TRBD1 (5 bases). V lost 0 bases, J lost 8 bases, and 14 bases lay in between. The CDR3 loop spans 15 amino acids. From germline, CDR1 is LNHNV and CDR2 YYDKDF (reference sequence). The CDR3 loop reads CATSRDRAGRDEQFF. The CDR3 nucleotides are TGTGCCACCAGCAGAGATAGGGCAGGGCGCGATGAGCAGTTCTTC.

The table lists this clone with a count of one. V usage is TRBV2 and J usage is TRBJ2-5, with D maybe TRBD1 (6 bases). Germline CDR1 reads SNHLY; CDR2 reads FYNNEI. The CDR3 covers 12 residues. Trimming took 7 bases from V and 5 from J, leaving 11 bases between them. This CDR3 is CASTLRGETQYF. In DNA, the CDR3 is TGTGCCAGCACCTTAAGGGGGGAGACCCAGTACTTC.

This clone has a handful of counts. V usage is TRBV18 and J usage is TRBJ1-2; D gene unclear. Germline V gene data show CDR1 as KGHSH and CDR2 as LQKENI. Trimming removed 3 bases from V and 2 bases from J, with 10 bases in between. The CDR3 is 14 amino acids. The CDR3 here is CASSPTNTNYGYTF. In DNA form, the CDR3 reads TGTGCCAGCTCACCCACAAATACGAACTATGGCTACACCTTC.

This chain links TRBV7-2 with TRBJ2-7; possible D gene TRBD1, 6 bases. Germline CDR1 reads SGHTA; CDR2 reads FQGNSA. The CDR3 length is 14 residues. Trimming removed 7 bases at V and 1 base at J, with 14 bases between. The CDR3 is CASTPDRLSYEQYF. For the CDR3, the DNA is TGTGCCAGCACCCCGGACAGACTGTCCTACGAGCAGTACTTC.

V is TRBV7-8 and J is TRBJ2-2; the match to TRBD1 covers 8 bases. CDR1 is SGHVS, CDR2 FQNEAQ, per germline. V lost 4 bases and J lost 7; bases outside the gene matches: 14. The CDR3 runs 17 residues. The CDR3 is CASSSGQGNSLGGELFF. CDR3 in DNA: TGTGCCAGCAGCTCTGGACAGGGTAACTCCCTAGGCGGGGAGCTGTTTTTT.

The chain recombines TRBV19 with TRBJ2-3, with D tentatively TRBD1 (6 bases). Germline-derived CDR1 and CDR2 are LNHDA and SQIVND (reference sequence). There are 14 residues in the CDR3. Trimming removed 5 bases from V and 4 bases from J, with 13 bases in between. The CDR3 protein is CASSVQGSADTQYF. Here the CDR3 DNA reads TGTGCCAGTAGTGTACAGGGAAGTGCAGATACGCAGTATTTT. The entire variable domain, with the rest obtained from reference TRBV19 and TRBJ2-3, is as follows: DGGITQSPKYLFRKEGQNVTLSCEQNLNHDAMYWYRQDPGQGLRLIYYSQIVNDFQKGDIAEGYSVSREKKESFPLTVTSAQKNPTAFYLCASSVQGSADTQYFGPGTRLTVL.

This chain uses TRBV30 with TRBJ1-5; 7 bases line up with TRBD1. The CDR3 sequence is 15 residues long. The germline V gene encodes CDR1 GTSNPN and CDR2 SVGIG (reference sequence). Germline trimming cut 0 bases from V and 3 bases from J; bases unmatched to any gene: 5. In nucleotides, the CDR3 is TGTGCCTGGAGTGTAAGGACAGGCTACAATCAGCCCCAGCATTTT. It codes for CAWSVRTGYNQPQHF.

The genes are TRBV11-2 and TRBJ2-7; no clear D gene. V was clipped by 4 bases and J by 6 bases, with 16 bases between them. Germline values: CDR1 SGHAT, CDR2 FQNNGV. This CDR3 is 14 amino acids long. The CDR3 loop reads CASSSNTIRIEQYF. For the CDR3, the DNA is TGTGCCAGCAGCTCAAACACAATTCGGATCGAGCAGTACTTC.

This clone was seen a handful of times. The J gene is TRBJ2-7, the V gene TRBV4-3; perhaps TRBD1 as D (5 bases). The V gene's germline CDR1 is LGHNA and CDR2 YSLEER. Deletions cut 1 base from V and 3 bases from J, with 10 bases between. The CDR3 loop spans 14 amino acids. CDR3 region: CASSQGRQLYEQYF. The CDR3 DNA reads as TGCGCCAGCAGCCAAGGAAGACAGCTCTACGAGCAGTACTTC.

The rearrangement uses TRBV28 and TRBJ2-5; D is undetermined. Germline CDR1 is MDHEN and CDR2 is SYDVKM. This CDR3 is 15 amino acids long. Trimming pared 6 bases from V and 3 bases from J, leaving 17 bases between. The CDR3 coding sequence is TGTGCCAGCAGCCTTACTCTATCCTTCGAAGAGACCCAGTACTTC. Protein: CASSLTLSFEETQYF.

This rearrangement joins TRBV11-3 to TRBJ2-2; D may be TRBD1 (7 bases). CDR1 is SGHNT and CDR2 is YENEEA in the germline V gene. Trimming stripped 4 bases from V and 4 bases from J, with 13 bases between. The length of the CDR3 is 15 residues. The CDR3, as DNA: TGTGCCAGCAGCTCGGGGCAGGGGGGCACCGGGGAGCTGTTTTTT. This gives the protein CASSSGQGGTGELFF. Drawing the rest from reference TRBV11-3 and TRBJ2-2, the complete variable domain is EAGVVQSPRYKIIEKKQPVAFWCNPISGHNTLYWYLQNLGQGPELLIRYENEEAVDDSQLPKDRFSAERLKGVDSTLKIQPAELGDSAVYLCASSSGQGGTGELFFGEGSRLTVL.

The chain couples TRBV7-8 to TRBJ1-3, with D perhaps TRBD1 (6 bases). The CDR3 covers 17 residues. CDR1 and CDR2 from the germline V gene are SGHVS and FQNEAQ. Trimming left V 2 bases short and J 0 bases short, with 14 bases between. The CDR3 coding sequence is TGTGCCAGCAGCTTAATGTTCGGGGGGCCCTCTGGAAACACCATATATTTT. It is translated as CASSLMFGGPSGNTIYF. Together with reference TRBV7-8 and TRBJ1-3, the CDR3 gives the full variable domain: GAGVSQSPRYKVAKRGQDVALRCDPISGHVSLFWYQQALGQGPEFLTYFQNEAQLDKSGLPSDRFFAERPEGSVSTLKIQRTQQEDSAVYLCASSLMFGGPSGNTIYFGEGSWLTVV.

The chain couples TRBV29-1 to TRBJ2-1; tentatively, D is TRBD2 (7 bases). The CDR3 covers 13 residues. Between the trimmed V and J ends, which lost 2 bases and 8 bases, there was a span of 13 bases. Germline assignment: CDR1 SQVTM and CDR2 ANQGSEA. DNA of the CDR3: TGCAGCGTTGAAAGGGGGGGCAGTGATGAGCAGTTCTTC. As protein: CSVERGGSDEQFF.

This chain connects TRBV7-9 to TRBJ2-4, with 9 bases lining up with TRBD2. V lost 2 bases to trimming and J lost 6 bases; unmatched junction nucleotides: 2. Germline lookup yields CDR1 SEHNR and CDR2 FQNEAQ (reference sequence). The CDR3 is 14 residues long. In DNA, the CDR3 is TGTGCCAGCAGCTTACCGGGACTAGCAAACATTCAGTACTTC. This codes for CASSLPGLANIQYF.